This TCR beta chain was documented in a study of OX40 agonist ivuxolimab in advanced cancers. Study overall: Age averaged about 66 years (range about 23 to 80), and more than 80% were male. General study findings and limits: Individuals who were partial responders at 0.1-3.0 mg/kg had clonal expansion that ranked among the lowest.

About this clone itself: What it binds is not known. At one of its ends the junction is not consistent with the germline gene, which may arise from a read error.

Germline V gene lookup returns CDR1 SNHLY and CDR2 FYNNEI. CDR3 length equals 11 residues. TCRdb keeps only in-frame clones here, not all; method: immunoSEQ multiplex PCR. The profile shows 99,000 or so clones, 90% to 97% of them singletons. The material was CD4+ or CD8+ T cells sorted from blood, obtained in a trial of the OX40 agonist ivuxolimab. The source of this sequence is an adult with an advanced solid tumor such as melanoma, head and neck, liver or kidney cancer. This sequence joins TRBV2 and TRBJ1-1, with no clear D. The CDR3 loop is CASSARQVSPF. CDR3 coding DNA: TGTGCCAGCAGTGCCCGCCAGGTTAGTCCCTTT.